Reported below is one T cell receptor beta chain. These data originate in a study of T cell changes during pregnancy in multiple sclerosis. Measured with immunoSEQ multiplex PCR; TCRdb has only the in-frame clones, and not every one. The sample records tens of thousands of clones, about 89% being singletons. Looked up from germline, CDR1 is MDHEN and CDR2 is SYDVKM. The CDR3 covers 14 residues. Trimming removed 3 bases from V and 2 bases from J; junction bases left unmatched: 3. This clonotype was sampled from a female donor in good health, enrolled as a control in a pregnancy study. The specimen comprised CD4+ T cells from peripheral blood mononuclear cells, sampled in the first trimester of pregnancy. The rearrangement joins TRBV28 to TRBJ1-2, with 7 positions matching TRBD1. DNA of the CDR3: TGTGCCAGCAGTTTGACGGACAGGAACTATGGCTACACCTTC. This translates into CASSLTDRNYGYTF.